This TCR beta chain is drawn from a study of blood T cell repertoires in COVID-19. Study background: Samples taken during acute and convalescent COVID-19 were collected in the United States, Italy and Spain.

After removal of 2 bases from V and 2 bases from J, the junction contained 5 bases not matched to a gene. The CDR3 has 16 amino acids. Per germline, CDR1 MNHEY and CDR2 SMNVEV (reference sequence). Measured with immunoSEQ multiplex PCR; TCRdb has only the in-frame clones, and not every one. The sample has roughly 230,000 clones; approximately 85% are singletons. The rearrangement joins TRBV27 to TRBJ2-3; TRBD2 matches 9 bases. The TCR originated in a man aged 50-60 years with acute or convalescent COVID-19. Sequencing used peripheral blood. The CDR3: CASSLRVAGATDTQYF. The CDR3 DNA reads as TGTGCCAGCAGTTTAAGGGTAGCGGGGGCCACAGATACGCAGTATTTT.